Presented here are 5 T cell receptor beta chains from one specimen sequenced in a study of shared clonotypes between healthy human individuals. The data were produced by immunoSEQ multiplex PCR, yet TCRdb's version contains in-frame clones alone and is incomplete. The sample shows under 2.5 million clones, around 92% of them seen only once. The sequenced sample consisted of naive CD4+ T cells from PBMCs. Subset in this sample: CD45RA+ positively selected. These receptors were obtained from a man aged 18 to 35 in good health. Some clones in this sample may be carry-over from other donors' samples.

For the CDR3, the DNA is TGTGCCAGCAGAGACGGGCTGGTGGGTGAGCAGTACTTC. Its protein product is CASRDGLVGEQYF. The chain employs TRBV6-6 and TRBJ2-7, with no clear D. Trimming pared 6 bases from V and 7 bases from J, leaving 16 bases between. Looked up from germline, CDR1 is MNHNY and CDR2 is SVGAGI (reference sequence). The CDR3 has 13 residues.

This chain uses TRBV10-3 with TRBJ1-4, with a possible D match to TRBD1 (6 bases). The germline V gene has CDR1 ENHRY and CDR2 SYGVKD. V shed 2 bases and J shed 0 bases, with 10 bases lying between them. The CDR3 runs to 16 residues. The CDR3 protein is CAISETQGATNEKLFF. DNA for the CDR3: TGTGCCATCAGTGAGACACAGGGTGCAACTAATGAAAAACTGTTTTTT.

The V gene is TRBV20-1, the J gene TRBJ2-7; tentatively, D is TRBD1 (6 bases). The germline gives CDR1 DFQATT, CDR2 SNEGSKA (reference sequence). The V and J ends lost 6 bases and 4 bases respectively, with 10 bases between them. This CDR3 has 11 residues. CDR3 protein: CSAATGYEQYF. The CDR3 DNA reads as TGCAGTGCGGCCACAGGGTACGAGCAGTACTTC.

The chain has TRBV7-3 and TRBJ2-1; D could derive from TRBD1 or TRBD2 (5 bases each). The CDR3 consists of 14 residues. Trimming cost V 5 bases and J 4 bases, with 12 bases left between them. CDR1 and CDR2 from the germline V gene are SGHTA and FQGTGA. CDR3: CASSPTGRYNEQFF. CDR3 bases: TGTGCCAGCAGCCCAACGGGACGGTACAATGAGCAGTTCTTC.

The rearrangement uses TRBV28 and TRBJ1-1, with 7 bases that match TRBD1. The CDR3 sequence is 14 residues long. Germline CDR1 and CDR2: MDHEN and SYDVKM. J was trimmed by 6 bases and V by 5 bases; bases with no gene match: 9. The CDR3, as DNA: TGTGCCAGCAGTATCCCGGGACAGTGGGCTGAAGCTTTCTTT. Encoded protein: CASSIPGQWAEAFF. Combining the CDR3 with reference TRBV28 and TRBJ1-1 gives the whole variable domain DVKVTQSSRYLVKRTGEKVFLECVQDMDHENMFWYRQDPGLGLRLIYFSYDVKMKEKGDIPEGYSVSREKKERFSLILESASTNQTSMYLCASSIPGQWAEAFFGQGTRLTVV.